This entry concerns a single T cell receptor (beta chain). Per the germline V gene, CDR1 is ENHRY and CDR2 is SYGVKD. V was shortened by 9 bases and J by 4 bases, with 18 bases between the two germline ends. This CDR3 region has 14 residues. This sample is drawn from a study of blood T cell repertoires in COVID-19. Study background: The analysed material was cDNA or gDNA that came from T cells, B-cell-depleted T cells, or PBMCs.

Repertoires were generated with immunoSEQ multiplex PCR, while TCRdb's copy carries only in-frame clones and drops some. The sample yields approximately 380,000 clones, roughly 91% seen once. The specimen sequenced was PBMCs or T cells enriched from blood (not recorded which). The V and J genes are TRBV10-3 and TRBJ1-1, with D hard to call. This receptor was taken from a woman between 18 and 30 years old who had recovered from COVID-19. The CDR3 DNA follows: TGTGCCATGTTAGACCGGGAAAAGGGCACTGAAGCTTTCTTT. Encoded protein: CAMLDREKGTEAFF.